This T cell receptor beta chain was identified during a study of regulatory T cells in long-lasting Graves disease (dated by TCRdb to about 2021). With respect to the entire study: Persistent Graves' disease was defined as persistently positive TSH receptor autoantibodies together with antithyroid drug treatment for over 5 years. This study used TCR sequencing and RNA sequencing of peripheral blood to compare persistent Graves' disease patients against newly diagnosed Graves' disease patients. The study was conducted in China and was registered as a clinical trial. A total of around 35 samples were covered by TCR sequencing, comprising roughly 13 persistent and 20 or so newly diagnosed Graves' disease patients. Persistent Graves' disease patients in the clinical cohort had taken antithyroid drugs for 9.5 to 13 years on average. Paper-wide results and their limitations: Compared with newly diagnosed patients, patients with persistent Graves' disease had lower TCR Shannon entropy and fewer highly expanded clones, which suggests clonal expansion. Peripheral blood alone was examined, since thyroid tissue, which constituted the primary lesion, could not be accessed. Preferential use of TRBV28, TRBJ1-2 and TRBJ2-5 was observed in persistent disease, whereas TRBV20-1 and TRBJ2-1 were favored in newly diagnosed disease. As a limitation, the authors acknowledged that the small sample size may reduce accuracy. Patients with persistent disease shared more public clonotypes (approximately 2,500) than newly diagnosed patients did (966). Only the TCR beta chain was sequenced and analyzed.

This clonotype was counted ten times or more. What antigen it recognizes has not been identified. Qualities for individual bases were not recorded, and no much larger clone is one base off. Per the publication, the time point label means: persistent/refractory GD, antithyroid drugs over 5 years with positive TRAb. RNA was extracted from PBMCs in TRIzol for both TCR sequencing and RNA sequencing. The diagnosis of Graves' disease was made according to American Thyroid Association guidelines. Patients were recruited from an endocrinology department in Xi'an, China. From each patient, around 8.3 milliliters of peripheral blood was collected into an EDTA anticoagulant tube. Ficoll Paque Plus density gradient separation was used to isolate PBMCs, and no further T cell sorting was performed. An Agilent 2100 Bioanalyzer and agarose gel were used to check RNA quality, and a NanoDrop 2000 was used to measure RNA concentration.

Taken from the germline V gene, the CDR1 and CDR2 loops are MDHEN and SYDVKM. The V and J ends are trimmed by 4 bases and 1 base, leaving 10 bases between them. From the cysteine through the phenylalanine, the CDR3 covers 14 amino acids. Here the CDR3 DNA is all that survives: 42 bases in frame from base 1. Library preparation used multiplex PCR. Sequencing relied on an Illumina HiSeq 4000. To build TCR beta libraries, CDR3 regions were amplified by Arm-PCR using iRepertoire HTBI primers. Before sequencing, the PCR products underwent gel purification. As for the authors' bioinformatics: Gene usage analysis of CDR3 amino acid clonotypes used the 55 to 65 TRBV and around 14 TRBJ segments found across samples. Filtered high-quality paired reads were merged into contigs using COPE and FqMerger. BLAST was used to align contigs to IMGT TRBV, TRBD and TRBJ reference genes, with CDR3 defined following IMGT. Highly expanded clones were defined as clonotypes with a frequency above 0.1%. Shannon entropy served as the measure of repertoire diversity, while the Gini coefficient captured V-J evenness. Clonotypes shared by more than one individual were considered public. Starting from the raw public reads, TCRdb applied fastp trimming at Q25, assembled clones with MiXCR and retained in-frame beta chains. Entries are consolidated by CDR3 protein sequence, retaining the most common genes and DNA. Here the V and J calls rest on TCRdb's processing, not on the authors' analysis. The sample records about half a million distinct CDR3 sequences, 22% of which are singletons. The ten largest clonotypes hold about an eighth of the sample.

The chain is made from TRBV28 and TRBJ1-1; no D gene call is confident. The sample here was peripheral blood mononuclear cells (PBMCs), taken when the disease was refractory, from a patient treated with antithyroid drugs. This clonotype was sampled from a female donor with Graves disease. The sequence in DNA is TGTGCCAGCAGTTCTAAGTGGGGGAACACTGAAGCTTTCTTT. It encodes CASSSKWGNTEAFF.